The 8 T cell receptor beta chains listed next were all sequenced from one sample in a study of cytomegalovirus exposure and HLA in healthy donors. Only in-frame clones appear in the TCRdb table, and some are missing; sequencing was by immunoSEQ multiplex PCR. The sample holds 78,000 or so clones, 90% to 96% seen once. Sequenced: PBMCs. The source is a man younger than 30 in good health and CMV-seropositive.

The chain employs TRBV6-6 and TRBJ2-5; D may be TRBD1 (5 bases). CDR1 is MNHNY and CDR2 is SVGAGI in the germline V gene (reference sequence). This CDR3 has 15 amino acids. Trimming pared 2 bases from V and 0 bases from J, leaving 10 bases between. CDR3 nucleotides: TGTGCCAGCAGTTACGCGGTCAGGGACCAAGAGACCCAGTACTTC. Amino acids: CASSYAVRDQETQYF.

The genes are TRBV7-3 and TRBJ2-2, with TRBD2 matching 8 bases. The germline V gene has CDR1 SGHTA and CDR2 FQGTGA. The V and J ends lost 2 bases and 5 bases, in that order; junction bases with no gene match: 7. The CDR3 contains 16 residues. The CDR3 sequence is CASSLRAVAGTGELFF. The CDR3 DNA reads as TGTGCCAGCAGCTTACGAGCGGTAGCGGGAACCGGGGAGCTGTTTTTT.

The chain recombines TRBV18 with TRBJ1-2, with 10 nucleotides matching TRBD1. V was pared by 3 bases and J by 5 bases, with 3 bases of the junction left unmatched. The CDR3 runs 14 residues. The germline gives CDR1 KGHSH, CDR2 LQKENI. CDR3 nucleotides: TGTGCCAGCTCACCGACAGGGGGCGCGTATGGCTACACCTTC. Translation: CASSPTGGAYGYTF.

Worth noting for this clone: Relative to the germline gene, one junction end is altered; a read error may explain this. The V and J genes are TRBV28 and TRBJ2-3; the D gene is possibly TRBD2 (5 bases). CDR1 is MDHEN, CDR2 SYDVKM, per germline. The CDR3 spans 14 residues. This CDR3 is CASSLVSSIDTQYF. For the CDR3, the DNA is TGTGCCAGCAGTTTAGTCTCTAGCATAGATACGCAGTATTTT.

The chain recombines TRBV4-2 with TRBJ2-7, with TRBD1 as a possible D gene (6 bases). V lost 4 bases to trimming and J lost 2 bases, with 12 bases between them. The CDR3 runs to 14 residues. Germline CDR1 reads LGHNA; CDR2 reads YNFKEQ. CDR3 loop: CASSPARQAYEQYF. CDR3 in DNA: TGTGCCAGCAGCCCAGCGAGACAGGCCTACGAGCAGTACTTC.

The J gene is TRBJ2-5, the V gene TRBV2, with 9 bases that match TRBD2. From germline, CDR1 is SNHLY and CDR2 FYNNEI. With V trimmed by 1 base and J by 4 bases, 7 bases remained unmatched. The CDR3 loop spans 16 amino acids. The CDR3 nucleotides are TGTGCCAGCAGTGAAGGGGCGGGAGGGAAAGGAGAGACCCAGTACTTC. This gives the protein CASSEGAGGKGETQYF. The whole variable domain, filled in from reference TRBV2 and TRBJ2-5, reads EPEVTQTPSHQVTQMGQEVILRCVPISNHLYFYWYRQILGQKVEFLVSFYNNEISEKSEIFDDQFSVERPDGSNFTLKIRSTKLEDSAMYFCASSEGAGGKGETQYFGPGTRLLVL.

This clone was counted a single time. The chain combines TRBV6-5 with TRBJ1-1; tentatively, D is TRBD1 (5 bases). The CDR3 runs to 13 residues. The V and J ends lost 10 bases and 6 bases respectively, with 18 bases between them. CDR1 is MNHEY, CDR2 SVGAGI, per germline. Here the CDR3 reads CATLKGERSEAFF. In nucleotides, the CDR3 is TGTGCCACCCTAAAAGGGGAAAGGTCTGAAGCTTTCTTT.

This chain connects TRBV9 to TRBJ2-1, with TRBD1 identical over 9 bases. J gave up 5 bases and V 3 bases, and 6 bases lay outside the gene matches. This CDR3 region has 15 residues. CDR1 and CDR2 from the germline V gene are SGDLS and YYNGEE. The CDR3 sequence is CASSAGTGIHNEQFF. CDR3 DNA: TGTGCCAGCAGCGCCGGGACAGGGATCCACAATGAGCAGTTCTTC.